The 29 T cell receptor beta chains in this list originate from one sample, sequenced in a study of T cells after yellow fever vaccination. TCRdb re-analysed the 5' RACE reads in MiXCR, keeping a single row per CDR3 protein. This table has 78,000 or so distinct CDR3 sequences, under 9.5% appearing once. This specimen consisted of CD8+ T cells sorted from PBMCs, obtained around 10 days after the first yellow fever vaccination. These receptors all come from a man aged 18 to 29 who received the YFV17D yellow fever vaccine.

The rearrangement uses TRBV5-1 and TRBJ2-7, with D perhaps matching TRBD1 or TRBD2 (5 bases each). Between the trimmed V and J ends, which lost 0 bases and 4 bases, there was a span of 14 bases. The germline gives CDR1 SGHRS, CDR2 YFSETQ. This CDR3 region has 15 residues. CDR3 DNA: TGCGCCAGCAGCTTGGACTTCCCAGGGACGTACGAGCAGTACGTC. It is translated as CASSLDFPGTYEQYV.

The J gene is TRBJ2-7, the V gene TRBV21-1; the table calls TRBD1, which could not be checked here. TRBV21-1 is termed a pseudogene. The CDR3 is 17 amino acids. The CDR3 region is CASSKPPGGVGGGEQYV. The CDR3 DNA follows: TGTGCCAGCAGCAAACCCCCAGGGGGCGTCGGAGGTGGCGAGCAGTACGTC.

This clonotype has just a few counts. This chain connects TRBV5-8 to TRBJ1-6; D might be TRBD1 (5 bases). CDR1 and CDR2 from the germline V gene are SGHTS and YDEGEE. The V and J ends lost 4 bases and 14 bases respectively, with 19 bases between them. The CDR3 runs to 14 residues. The CDR3 nucleotides read TGTGCCAGCAGCGCGGGGGTGTCGGGGAGGGCCCTCCACTTT. It encodes CASSAGVSGRALHF.

Many counts were recorded for this clonotype. The rearrangement links TRBV18 to TRBJ2-7; unclear D gene. This CDR3 contains 11 residues. V was cut by 5 bases and J by 0 bases, with 2 bases left in between. Germline V lookup: CDR1 KGHSH, CDR2 LQKENI. CDR3 amino acids: CASSASYEQYV. DNA of the CDR3: TGTGCCAGCTCAGCCTCCTACGAGCAGTACGTC.

The V call is TRBV5-6, the J call TRBJ2-3, with 14 bases aligning to TRBD2. V was pared by 3 bases and J by 0 bases, with 9 bases of the junction left unmatched. This CDR3 has 19 amino acids. In germline, CDR1 is SGHDT, CDR2 YYEEEE. In DNA, the CDR3 is TGTGCCAGCAGCTCGACTAGCGGGGGGGTTAGGTTAAGCACAGATACGCAGTATTTT. Translating gives CASSSTSGGVRLSTDTQYF.

This clonotype appeared a few times. This sequence joins TRBV7-9 and TRBJ1-3, with D maybe TRBD1 (5 bases). The length of the CDR3 is 16 residues. The germline V gene encodes CDR1 SEHNR and CDR2 FQNEAQ (reference sequence). Trimming left V 1 base short and J 3 bases short, with 13 bases between. CDR3 amino acids: CASSLGPGEYGNTIYF. CDR3 nucleotides: TGTGCCAGCAGCTTAGGCCCGGGGGAATATGGAAACACCATATATTTT.

This clonotype was detected many times. The CDR3 DNA reads TGTGCCAGCACCGAAGATGTCGACTATGGCTACACCTTC. It yields the protein CASTEDVDYGYTF. The chain combines TRBV6-1 with TRBJ1-2, with no clear D. CDR3 size: 13 residues. Per germline, CDR1 MNHNS and CDR2 SASEGT. Trimming left V 7 bases short and J 3 bases short, with 12 bases between.

This clonotype was observed many times. The V gene is TRBV7-9, the J gene TRBJ2-3, with D tentatively TRBD2 (6 bases). The CDR3 is 16 residues long. With 4 bases removed from V and 1 base from J, the gap between germline ends came to 15 bases. The germline CDR1 and CDR2 sequences are SEHNR and FQNEAQ (reference sequence). CDR3 sequence (DNA): TGTGCCAGCAGCTACAGGCCGGGACTGGGCACAGATACGCAGTATTTT. Residues: CASSYRPGLGTDTQYF.

The gene calls are TRBV4-3 and TRBJ2-1; 11 nucleotides agree with TRBD1. The germline V gene has CDR1 LGHNA and CDR2 YSLEER. J gave up 5 bases and V 2 bases, and 5 bases lay outside the gene matches. This CDR3 spans 16 amino acids. The CDR3 nucleotides are TGCGCCAGCAGCCAAAGACCGGGACAGGGGGACAATGAGCAGTTCTTC. Its translation is CASSQRPGQGDNEQFF.

The table lists this clonotype with many counts. This rearrangement joins TRBV10-3 to TRBJ1-1; no firm D call. There are 14 residues in the CDR3. CDR1 and CDR2 (germline): ENHRY, SYGVKD. The ends were cut back, 2 bases at V and 0 bases at J, with 7 bases in the middle. The CDR3 DNA follows: TGTGCCATCAGTGAGCCCGCAATGAACACTGAAGCTTTCTTT. Translated: CAISEPAMNTEAFF.

Notes on this clonotype: This may be a read error, as it is one base from a much larger clone. This chain uses TRBV27 with TRBJ2-1; 8 bases line up with TRBD2. The trim removed 5 bases at V and 7 bases at J, leaving 4 bases unmatched. The CDR3 is 13 residues long. CDR1 and CDR2 from the germline V gene are MNHEY and SMNVEV (reference sequence). The CDR3 nucleotides are TGTGCCAGCAGTCGGGGGGGTCCTAATGAGCAGTTCTTC. Translating gives CASSRGGPNEQFF.

This clonotype was counted at least ten times. The chain combines TRBV4-3 with TRBJ1-1, with D perhaps matching TRBD1 (5 bases). The ends were cut back, 0 bases at V and 6 bases at J, with 14 bases in the middle. The CDR3 sequence is 15 residues long. Germline-derived CDR1 and CDR2 are LGHNA and YSLEER. The CDR3 bases are TGCGCCAGCAGCCAAGATGGGGGGGGGATGGCTGAAGCTTTCTTT. Translating gives CASSQDGGGMAEAFF.

This clonotype has at least ten counts. The chain combines TRBV20-1 with TRBJ2-7; 9 nucleotides line up with TRBD1. The V gene end was trimmed by 6 bases and the J gene end by 4 bases; junction bases not matched to a gene: 7. The CDR3 has 13 residues. Germline V gene sequence: CDR1 DFQATT, CDR2 SNEGSKA (reference sequence). The CDR3 DNA is TGCAGTGCCACCCCACAGGGGGCGTACGAGCAGTACTTC. This codes for CSATPQGAYEQYF.

This clonotype was counted ten times or more. The gene calls are TRBV7-8 and TRBJ2-1, with TRBD2 matching 13 bases. From germline, CDR1 is SGHVS and CDR2 FQNEAQ. CDR3 length equals 16 residues. Germline trimming cut 2 bases from V and 10 bases from J; bases unmatched to any gene: 8. The CDR3 region has the DNA TGTGCCAGCAGCTTACCCTCCGGGACTAGCGGGGAAGAGCAGTTCTTC. As protein: CASSLPSGTSGEEQFF. Combining the CDR3 with reference TRBV7-8 and TRBJ2-1 gives the whole variable domain GAGVSQSPRYKVAKRGQDVALRCDPISGHVSLFWYQQALGQGPEFLTYFQNEAQLDKSGLPSDRFFAERPEGSVSTLKIQRTQQEDSAVYLCASSLPSGTSGEEQFFGPGTRLTVL.

The chain carries TRBV27 and TRBJ2-2; D perhaps matches TRBD1 (6 bases). This CDR3 region has 15 residues. CDR1 MNHEY and CDR2 SMNVEV come from the germline V gene (reference sequence). The V end was cut by 3 bases, the J end by 4 bases, with 12 bases between. CDR3 amino acids: CASSFIGQRTGELFF. CDR3 bases: TGTGCCAGCAGTTTTATCGGACAGCGCACCGGGGAGCTGTTTTTT.

Only a few counts were recorded for this clonotype. The V gene is TRBV5-8, the J gene TRBJ2-3, with D perhaps matching TRBD1 or TRBD2 (5 bases each). Germline V gene sequence: CDR1 SGHTS, CDR2 YDEGEE. CDR3 length: 13 residues. The germline V and J ends were trimmed by 5 bases and 5 bases, with 12 bases remaining between them. The CDR3 protein is CASRSRGEDTQYF. CDR3 DNA: TGTGCCAGCAGATCTAGGGGAGAAGATACGCAGTATTTT.

V gene TRBV25-1 combines with J gene TRBJ2-2, with D uncertain. The CDR3 has 12 residues. The V end was cut by 1 base, the J end by 6 bases, with 3 bases between. The germline V gene has CDR1 MGHDK and CDR2 SYGVNS. CDR3 amino acids: CASSELPGELFF. The CDR3 region has the DNA TGTGCCAGCAGTGAATTACCCGGGGAGCTGTTTTTT.

This clonotype was seen only a few times. The gene calls are TRBV6-2 or TRBV6-3 and TRBJ2-6; tentatively, D is TRBD1 or TRBD2 (5 bases each). Trimming pared 0 bases from V and 0 bases from J, leaving 18 bases between. Per germline, CDR1 MNHEY and CDR2 SVGEGT. This CDR3 contains 20 residues. Here the CDR3 DNA reads TGTGCCAGCAGTTACTCGCCAATGGGGGACGCAGTCTCTGGGGCCAACGTCCTGACTTTC. Protein sequence: CASSYSPMGDAVSGANVLTF.

This clonotype has at least ten counts. The rearrangement links TRBV4-1 to TRBJ2-1; D may correspond to TRBD1 or TRBD2 (6 bases each). Germline CDR1 reads MGHRA; CDR2 reads YSYEKL. Trimming removed 1 base at V and 8 bases at J, with 18 bases between. The CDR3 spans 16 residues. CDR3 residues: CASSQGGAGDIYEQFF. CDR3 nucleotides: TGCGCCAGCAGCCAAGGGGGGGCAGGGGATATTTATGAGCAGTTCTTC.

This clonotype came up many times. The chain combines TRBV11-2 with TRBJ1-3; D not certain. The CDR3 extends over 14 amino acids. Trimming removed 1 base at V and 1 base at J, with 5 bases between. Per germline, CDR1 SGHAT and CDR2 FQNNGV. The CDR3 DNA is TGTGCCAGCAGCTTAGTTCGGTCTGGAAACACCATATATTTT. Its translation is CASSLVRSGNTIYF. The full variable domain, rest sourced from reference TRBV11-2 and TRBJ1-3, is EAGVAQSPRYKIIEKRQSVAFWCNPISGHATLYWYQQILGQGPKLLIQFQNNGVVDDSQLPKDRFSAERLKGVDSTLKIQPAKLEDSAVYLCASSLVRSGNTIYFGEGSWLTVV.

This clonotype was recorded many times. This chain connects TRBV6-6 to TRBJ2-5; D uncertain. CDR1 MNHNY and CDR2 SVGAGI come from the germline V gene (reference sequence). V was pared by 6 bases and J by 5 bases, with 10 bases between. The CDR3 has 12 amino acids. Here the CDR3 reads CASSPRLETQYF. Here the CDR3 DNA reads TGTGCCAGCAGCCCTCGACTTGAGACCCAGTACTTC.

The chain uses TRBV4-2 and TRBJ2-2, with 8 positions matching TRBD1. CDR1 is LGHNA, CDR2 YNFKEQ, per germline. This CDR3 is 15 amino acids long. Unmatched junction bases numbered 6, after V lost 3 bases and J lost 6 bases. CDR3 nucleotide sequence: TGTGCCAGCAGCCATCCCGACAGGGGCCCCGGGGAGCTGTTTTTT. Translation gives CASSHPDRGPGELFF.

This clonotype has only a few counts. The chain employs TRBV4-1 and TRBJ2-7; D not certain. The germline V gene encodes CDR1 MGHRA and CDR2 YSYEKL. The V end was cut by 0 bases, the J end by 0 bases, with 3 bases between. The CDR3 extends over 13 amino acids. The DNA for the CDR3 is TGCGCCAGCAGCCAAGAGAGCTCCTACGAGCAGTACGTC. This sequence encodes CASSQESSYEQYV.

This clonotype has a count of ten or more. The chain recombines TRBV20-1 with TRBJ2-3; D unresolved. The germline CDR1 and CDR2 sequences are DFQATT and SNEGSKA (reference sequence). The V end lost 2 bases, the J end lost 4 bases, and 13 bases lay between the germline ends. The CDR3 totals 14 residues. The chain's CDR3 is CSARMGTGADTQYF. CDR3 nucleotide sequence: TGCAGTGCTAGAATGGGTACTGGGGCAGATACGCAGTATTTT.

This clonotype was found a few times. The chain employs TRBV27 and TRBJ1-1; a possible D gene is TRBD1 (6 bases). The CDR3 totals 14 residues. Trimming removed 4 bases from V and 7 bases from J, with 16 bases in between. Germline CDR1 is MNHEY and CDR2 is SMNVEV (reference sequence). In DNA form, the CDR3 reads TGTGCCAGCAGTTGGGGGCCACTAGGGGTTGAAGCTTTCTTT. This encodes CASSWGPLGVEAFF.

This clonotype was seen repeatedly, ten times or more. The chain carries TRBV4-1 and TRBJ2-3; D is undetermined. Germline V gene lookup returns CDR1 MGHRA and CDR2 YSYEKL. The CDR3 extends over 13 amino acids. With 4 bases removed from V and 6 bases from J, the gap between germline ends came to 11 bases. CDR3 protein: CASSPLIWDTQYF. The CDR3, as DNA: TGCGCCAGCAGCCCTTTGATCTGGGATACGCAGTATTTT.

The chain joins TRBV7-3 to TRBJ1-4; no reliable D call. Per the germline V gene, CDR1 is SGHTA and CDR2 is FQGTGA. Trimming stripped 2 bases from V and 7 bases from J, with 11 bases between. This CDR3 comprises 14 residues. CDR3 nucleotides: TGTGCCAGCAGCTTACATGGGTACACTGAAAAACTGTTTTTT. The encoded protein is CASSLHGYTEKLFF.

This clonotype was seen repeatedly, ten times or more. The chain carries TRBV5-1 and TRBJ2-5; 10 bases match TRBD2. J was trimmed by 2 bases and V by 1 base; bases with no gene match: 8. The CDR3 is made up of 17 amino acids. The germline gives CDR1 SGHRS, CDR2 YFSETQ. The chain's CDR3 is CASSLWTSGQFQETQYF. CDR3 DNA sequence: TGCGCCAGCAGCTTGTGGACTAGCGGTCAATTTCAAGAGACCCAGTACTTC.

This clonotype was recorded at least ten times. The V call is TRBV12-3 or TRBV12-4, the J call TRBJ1-5; D perhaps matches TRBD1 (6 bases). There are 16 residues in the CDR3. V lost 6 bases and J lost 4, with 19 bases in between. CDR3 in amino acids: CASSLTQTDRNQPQHF. As DNA, the CDR3 is TGTGCCAGCAGCCTCACCCAAACGGACAGAAATCAGCCCCAGCATTTT.